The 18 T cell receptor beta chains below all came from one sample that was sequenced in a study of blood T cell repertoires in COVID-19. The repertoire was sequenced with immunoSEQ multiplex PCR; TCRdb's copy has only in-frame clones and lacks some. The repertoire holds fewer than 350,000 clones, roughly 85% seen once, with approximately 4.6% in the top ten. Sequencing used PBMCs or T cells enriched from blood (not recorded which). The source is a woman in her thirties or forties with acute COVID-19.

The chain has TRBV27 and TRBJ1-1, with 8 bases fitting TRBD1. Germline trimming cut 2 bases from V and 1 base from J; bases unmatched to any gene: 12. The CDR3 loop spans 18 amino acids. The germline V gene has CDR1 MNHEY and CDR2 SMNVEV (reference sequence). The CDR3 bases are TGTGCCAGCAGTTTAGTTCTTCGGGTCGGGACAGGGAACACTGAAGCTTTCTTT. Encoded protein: CASSLVLRVGTGNTEAFF.

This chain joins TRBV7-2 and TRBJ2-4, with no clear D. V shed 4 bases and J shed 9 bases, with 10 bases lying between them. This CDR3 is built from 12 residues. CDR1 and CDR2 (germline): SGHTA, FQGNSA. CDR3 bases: TGTGCCAGCAGCTCGGGTCCGGGCATTCAGTACTTC. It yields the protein CASSSGPGIQYF.

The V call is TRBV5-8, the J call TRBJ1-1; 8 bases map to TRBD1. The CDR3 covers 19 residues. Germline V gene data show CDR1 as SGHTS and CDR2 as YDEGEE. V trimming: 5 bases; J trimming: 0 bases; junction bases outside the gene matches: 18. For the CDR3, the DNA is TGTGCCAGCAGTCGACAGGGGATAAGCGTTCGGTTGGTGAACACTGAAGCTTTCTTT. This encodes CASSRQGISVRLVNTEAFF.

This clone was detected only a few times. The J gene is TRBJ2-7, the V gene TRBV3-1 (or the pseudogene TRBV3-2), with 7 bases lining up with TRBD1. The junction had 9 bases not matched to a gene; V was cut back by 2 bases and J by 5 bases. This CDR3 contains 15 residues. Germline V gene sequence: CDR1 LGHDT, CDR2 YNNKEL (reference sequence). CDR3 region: CASSQRITGDDEQYF. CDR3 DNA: TGTGCCAGCAGCCAAAGAATTACAGGGGACGACGAGCAGTACTTC.

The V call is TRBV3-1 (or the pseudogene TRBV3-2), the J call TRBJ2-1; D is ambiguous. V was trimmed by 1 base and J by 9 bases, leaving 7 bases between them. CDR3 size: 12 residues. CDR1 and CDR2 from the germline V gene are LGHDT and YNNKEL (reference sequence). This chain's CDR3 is CASSQVPSEQFF. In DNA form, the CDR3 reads TGTGCCAGCAGCCAAGTTCCTTCTGAGCAGTTCTTC.

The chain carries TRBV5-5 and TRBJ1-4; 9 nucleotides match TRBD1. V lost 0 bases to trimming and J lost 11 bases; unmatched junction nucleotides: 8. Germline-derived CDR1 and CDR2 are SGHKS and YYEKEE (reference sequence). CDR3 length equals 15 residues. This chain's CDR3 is CASSLEGTGISKLFF. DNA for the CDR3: TGTGCCAGCAGCTTGGAGGGGACAGGGATTTCTAAACTGTTTTTT.

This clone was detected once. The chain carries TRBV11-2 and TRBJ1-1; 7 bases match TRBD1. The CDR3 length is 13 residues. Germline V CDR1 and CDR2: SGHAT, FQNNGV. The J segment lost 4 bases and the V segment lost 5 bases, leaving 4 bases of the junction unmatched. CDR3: CASSVGTATEAFF. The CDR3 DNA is TGTGCCAGCAGCGTAGGGACAGCCACTGAAGCTTTCTTT.

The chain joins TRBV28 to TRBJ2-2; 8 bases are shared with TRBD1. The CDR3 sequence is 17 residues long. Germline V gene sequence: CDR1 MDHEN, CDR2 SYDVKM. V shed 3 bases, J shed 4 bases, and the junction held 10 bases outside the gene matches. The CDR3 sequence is CASSLWWAGGGTGELFF. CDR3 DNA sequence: TGTGCCAGCAGTTTGTGGTGGGCAGGGGGCGGCACCGGGGAGCTGTTTTTT. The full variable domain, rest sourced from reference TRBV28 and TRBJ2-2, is DVKVTQSSRYLVKRTGEKVFLECVQDMDHENMFWYRQDPGLGLRLIYFSYDVKMKEKGDIPEGYSVSREKKERFSLILESASTNQTSMYLCASSLWWAGGGTGELFFGEGSRLTVL.

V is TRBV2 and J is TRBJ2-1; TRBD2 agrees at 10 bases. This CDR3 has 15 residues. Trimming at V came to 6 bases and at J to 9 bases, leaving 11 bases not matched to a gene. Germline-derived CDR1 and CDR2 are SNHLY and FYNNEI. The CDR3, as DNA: TGTGCCAGCAGATACGGACTAGCGGCTCCAACTGAGCAGTTCTTC. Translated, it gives CASRYGLAAPTEQFF. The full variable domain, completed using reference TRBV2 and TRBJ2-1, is EPEVTQTPSHQVTQMGQEVILRCVPISNHLYFYWYRQILGQKVEFLVSFYNNEISEKSEIFDDQFSVERPDGSNFTLKIRSTKLEDSAMYFCASRYGLAAPTEQFFGPGTRLTVL.

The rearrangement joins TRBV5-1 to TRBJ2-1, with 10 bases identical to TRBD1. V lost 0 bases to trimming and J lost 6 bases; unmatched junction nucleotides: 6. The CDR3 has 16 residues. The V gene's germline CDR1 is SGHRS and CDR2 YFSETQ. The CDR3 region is CASSLAATGGFNEQFF. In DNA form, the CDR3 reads TGCGCCAGCAGCTTGGCCGCGACAGGGGGCTTCAATGAGCAGTTCTTC.

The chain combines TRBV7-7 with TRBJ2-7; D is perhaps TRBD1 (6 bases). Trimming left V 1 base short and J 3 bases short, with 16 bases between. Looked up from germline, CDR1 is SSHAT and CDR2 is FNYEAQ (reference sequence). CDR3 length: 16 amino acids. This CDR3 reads CASSLVGAGANYEQYF. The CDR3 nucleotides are TGTGCCAGCAGCTTAGTTGGCGCAGGGGCTAACTACGAGCAGTACTTC.

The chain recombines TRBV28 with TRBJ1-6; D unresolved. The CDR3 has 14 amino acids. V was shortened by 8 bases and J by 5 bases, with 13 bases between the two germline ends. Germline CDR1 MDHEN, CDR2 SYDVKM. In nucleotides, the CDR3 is TGTGCCAGCCGGGTGGCGCGGGATAATTCACCCCTCCACTTT. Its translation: CASRVARDNSPLHF.

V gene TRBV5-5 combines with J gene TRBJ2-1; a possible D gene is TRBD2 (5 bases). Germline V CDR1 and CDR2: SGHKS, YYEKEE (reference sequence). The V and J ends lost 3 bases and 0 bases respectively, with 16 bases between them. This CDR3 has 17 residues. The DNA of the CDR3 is TGTGCCAGCAGCTACGGTTCGGGGAGAACCTCCTACAATGAGCAGTTCTTC. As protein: CASSYGSGRTSYNEQFF.

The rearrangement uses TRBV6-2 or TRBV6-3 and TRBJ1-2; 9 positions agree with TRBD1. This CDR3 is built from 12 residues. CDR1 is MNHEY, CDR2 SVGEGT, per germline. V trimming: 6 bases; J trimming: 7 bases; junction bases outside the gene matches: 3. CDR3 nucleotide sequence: TGTGCCAGCAGCAGGGACAGGGTTGGCTACACCTTC. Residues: CASSRDRVGYTF.

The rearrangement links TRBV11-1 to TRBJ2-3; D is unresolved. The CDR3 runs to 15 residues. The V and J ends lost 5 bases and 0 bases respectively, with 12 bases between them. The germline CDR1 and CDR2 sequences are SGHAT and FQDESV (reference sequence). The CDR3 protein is CASSLESISTDTQYF. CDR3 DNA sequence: TGTGCCAGCAGCCTCGAGTCTATCAGCACAGATACGCAGTATTTT.

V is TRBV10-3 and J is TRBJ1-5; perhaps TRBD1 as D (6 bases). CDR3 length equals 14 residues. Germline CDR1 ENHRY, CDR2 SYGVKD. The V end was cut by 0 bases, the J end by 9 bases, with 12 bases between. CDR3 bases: TGTGCCATCAGTGAGTCGAACAGGGCAGGGCCCCAGCATTTT. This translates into CAISESNRAGPQHF.

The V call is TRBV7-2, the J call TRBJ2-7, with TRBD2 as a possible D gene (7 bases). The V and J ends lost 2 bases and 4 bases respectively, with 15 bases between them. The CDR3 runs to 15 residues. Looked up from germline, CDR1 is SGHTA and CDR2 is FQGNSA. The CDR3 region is CASSLRGAGPYEQYF. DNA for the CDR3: TGTGCCAGCAGCTTACGGGGGGCCGGTCCGTACGAGCAGTACTTC.

The CDR3 nucleotides are TGTGCCAGCAGCTTAGGCGGAACGGTAAATAATCAGCCCCAGCATTTT. It specifies CASSLGGTVNNQPQHF. The V and J genes are TRBV7-2 and TRBJ1-5, with D uncertain. The CDR3 covers 16 residues. The V end lost 1 base, the J end lost 4 bases, and 14 bases lay between the germline ends. The germline V gene encodes CDR1 SGHTA and CDR2 FQGNSA.